The TCR beta chain under discussion was sequenced for a study of cytotoxic CD8 clonotypes in ibrutinib-treated CLL. Sequencing was performed with immunoSEQ multiplex PCR; in TCRdb, only in-frame clones are kept and a portion is missing. The repertoire holds 150,000 or so clones, with approximately 81% as singletons. Concerning this clone itself: Its antigen is not identified. A read error may produce the germline difference seen at one junction end.

Study observations and caveats: Patients showed higher baseline clonality than age-matched healthy donors, and it tracked circulating CD8+ T-cell counts.

The TCR was taken from a human donor with chronic lymphocytic leukemia. Sequenced here: PBMCs, sampled after 12 months of ibrutinib treatment.

As DNA, the CDR3 is TGTGCTAGCAGCTCCCTGACAGGGAGCTCCTACAATGAGCAGTTCTTC. Encoded protein: CASSSLTGSSYNEQFF. The chain employs TRBV7-7 and TRBJ2-1; TRBD1 matches at 7 bases. The CDR3 sequence is 16 residues long. Germline CDR1 and CDR2: SSHAT and FNYEAQ (reference sequence).